The TCR beta chain described here comes from a study of shared T cell receptors in the human thymus. Trimming took off 0 bases at V and 6 bases at J, with 12 bases between the two ends. Germline V CDR1 and CDR2: SEHNR, FQNEAQ (reference sequence). The CDR3 covers 14 residues. Clones were sequenced by immunoSEQ multiplex PCR, and TCRdb holds only the in-frame ones, with some missing. There are 500,000 to 550,000 clones in the sample; approximately 80% occur only once, and approximately 0.013% lies in the top ten. The data also belong to a second study, concerning human thymus T cells. From that paper: Unrelated individuals had highly overlapping thymic repertoires, as reported in related research.

This receptor was obtained from a boy under two years old with a congenital heart defect. Sample: thymocytes. The chain employs TRBV7-9 and TRBJ2-7; maybe TRBD2 (5 bases). The CDR3 bases are TGTGCCAGCAGCTTAGCAGAGGGCCTTGGCGAGCAGTACTTC. Translation gives CASSLAEGLGEQYF.